A single sample is the source of the 10 T cell receptor beta chains below, sequenced in a study of blood T cell repertoires in COVID-19. Only in-frame clones appear in the TCRdb table, and some are missing; sequencing was by immunoSEQ multiplex PCR. The table shows 350,000 to 450,000 clones, with about nine tenths occurring only once. The specimen sequenced was PBMCs or T cells enriched from blood (not recorded which). The receptors were sampled from a woman younger than 45 who had recovered from COVID-19.

The chain combines TRBV4-1 with TRBJ2-1, with 14 positions matching TRBD2. The CDR3 loop spans 16 amino acids. The germline CDR1 and CDR2 sequences are MGHRA and YSYEKL. V lost 3 bases, J lost 8 bases, and 6 bases stayed unmatched. The CDR3 DNA sequence: TGCGCCAGCAGCCAGCTCGGACTAGCGGGGGGCTATGAGCAGTTCTTC. Translated: CASSQLGLAGGYEQFF.

The chain carries TRBV28 and TRBJ2-7, with 8 nucleotides matching TRBD2. The CDR3 loop spans 15 amino acids. J gave up 4 bases and V 2 bases, and 7 bases lay outside the gene matches. Germline assignment: CDR1 MDHEN and CDR2 SYDVKM. The CDR3 sequence is CASSLAPSGRYEQYF. The CDR3 nucleotides are TGTGCCAGCAGTTTAGCCCCCAGCGGGAGATACGAGCAGTACTTC.

The rearrangement joins TRBV7-2 to TRBJ1-2; 9 bases align to TRBD1. The V gene's germline CDR1 is SGHTA and CDR2 FQGNSA. The J segment lost 1 base and the V segment lost 2 bases, leaving 8 bases of the junction unmatched. This CDR3 region has 17 residues. DNA of the CDR3: TGTGCCAGCAGCTTAACCGGGACAGGGCCCGATAACTATGGCTACACCTTC. As protein: CASSLTGTGPDNYGYTF.

This chain connects TRBV4-3 to TRBJ1-2; tentatively, D is TRBD1 (5 bases). The V gene's germline CDR1 is LGHNA and CDR2 YSLEER. V lost 1 base and J 10 bases, leaving 22 bases between the germline ends. This CDR3 region has 16 residues. The DNA of the CDR3 is TGCGCCAGCAGCCAAGGGTGGGTTAGGACCGAGGACAACTACACCTTC. This translates into CASSQGWVRTEDNYTF.

This chain joins TRBV6-5 and TRBJ2-5, with TRBD1 matching over 9 bases. J was trimmed by 2 bases and V by 6 bases; bases with no gene match: 4. Germline-derived CDR1 and CDR2 are MNHEY and SVGAGI. The CDR3 is 14 amino acids. Here the CDR3 reads CASSSGTGQETQYF. The CDR3 nucleotides are TGTGCCAGCAGCTCCGGGACAGGGCAAGAGACCCAGTACTTC.

This rearrangement joins TRBV5-1 to TRBJ1-3; D unresolved. V was cut by 5 bases and J by 0 bases, with 9 bases left in between. Germline V gene sequence: CDR1 SGHRS, CDR2 YFSETQ. This CDR3 spans 14 amino acids. The CDR3 region has the DNA TGCGCCAGCAGTTCTTTAGCCTCTGGAAACACCATATATTTT. This codes for CASSSLASGNTIYF.

This rearrangement joins TRBV10-3 to TRBJ2-7; no firm D call. V was trimmed by 0 bases and J by 9 bases, leaving 6 bases between them. Germline V gene sequence: CDR1 ENHRY, CDR2 SYGVKD. The CDR3 spans 11 residues. CDR3 in amino acids: CAISESALQYF. The CDR3 DNA is TGTGCCATCAGTGAGTCAGCCTTGCAGTACTTC.

The chain uses TRBV27 and TRBJ2-2; TRBD1 aligns across 9 bases. The ends lost 5 bases at V and 4 bases at J; junction bases unmatched: 5. The germline V gene has CDR1 MNHEY and CDR2 SMNVEV (reference sequence). The CDR3 contains 15 residues. The CDR3 sequence: CASSRRTGVTGELFF. The CDR3 DNA sequence: TGTGCCAGCAGTCGCAGGACAGGGGTCACCGGGGAGCTGTTTTTT.

This chain links TRBV30 with TRBJ1-2; tentative D call: TRBD1 (5 bases). V was clipped by 0 bases and J by 13 bases, with 15 bases between them. Germline CDR1 GTSNPN, CDR2 SVGIG (reference sequence). The CDR3 extends over 12 amino acids. The CDR3 region is CAWSVSRARPTF. The CDR3 nucleotides read TGTGCCTGGAGTGTATCCAGGGCCCGCCCCACCTTC. Drawing the rest from reference TRBV30 and TRBJ1-2, the complete variable domain is SQTIHQWPATLVQPVGSPLSLECTVEGTSNPNLYWYRQAAGRGLQLLFYSVGIGQISSEVPQNLSASRPQDRQFILSSKKLLLSDSGFYLCAWSVSRARPTFGSGTRLTVV.

The genes are TRBV9 and TRBJ2-2, with D perhaps matching TRBD2 (6 bases). The CDR3 spans 15 residues. Germline lookup yields CDR1 SGDLS and CDR2 YYNGEE. V lost 4 bases to trimming and J lost 4 bases, with 14 bases between them. The CDR3, as DNA: TGTGCCAGCAGCACCCCGAGGGGAGGCACCGGGGAGCTGTTTTTT. Its protein is CASSTPRGGTGELFF. The full variable domain, rest sourced from reference TRBV9 and TRBJ2-2, is DSGVTQTPKHLITATGQRVTLRCSPRSGDLSVYWYQQSLDQGLQFLIQYYNGEERAKGNILERFSAQQFPDLHSELNLSSLELGDSALYFCASSTPRGGTGELFFGEGSRLTVL.